This T cell receptor (beta chain) is drawn from a study of Ad26.COV2.S vaccination and SARS-CoV-2 variants. General observations from the study: Vaccinees reportedly had broad spike-specific CD8+ and CD4+ T cell responses.

To note about this clone: Its antigen remains unknown.

TCRdb keeps only in-frame clones here, not all; method: immunoSEQ multiplex PCR. Counted here are fewer than 500,000 clones, roughly nine tenths occurring once; the ten biggest clones make up approximately 2.5%. CDR1 and CDR2 (germline): LNHDA, SQIVND (reference sequence). The germline V and J ends were trimmed by 6 bases and 7 bases, with 10 bases remaining between them. CDR3 length equals 12 residues. Treatment in this sample: about 20 received Ad26.COV2.S at low or high dose, single or two shots; roughly five received placebo; per-sample allocation not given. The samples were gathered on day 63 after the first injection of vaccine or placebo. Vaccination used an Ad26 vector expressing Wuhan-strain SARS-CoV-2 spike.

This chain uses TRBV19 with TRBJ2-4; the D is unclear. The input for sequencing was peripheral blood, taken in a trial of Ad26.COV2.S vaccine versus placebo. The sequence was obtained from a person between 18 and 60 years old who received the Ad26.COV2.S COVID-19 vaccine or a placebo. The CDR3 is CASREVGNIQYF. The CDR3, as DNA: TGTGCCAGTAGGGAAGTAGGGAACATTCAGTACTTC.